These 28 T cell receptor beta chains were all obtained from the same sample, sequenced in a study of blood T cell repertoires in COVID-19. TCRdb keeps only in-frame clones here, not all; method: immunoSEQ multiplex PCR. This sample carries roughly 260,000 clones, 82% of them seen once, and the ten largest clones take more than 4.5%. The source material was peripheral blood. Receptors were obtained from a woman at least 80 years old with active or convalescent COVID-19.

The chain couples TRBV28 to TRBJ2-1, with D possibly matching TRBD2 (6 bases). V gave up 5 bases and J gave up 2 bases, with 13 bases separating them. The length of the CDR3 is 15 residues. Germline V CDR1 and CDR2: MDHEN, SYDVKM. CDR3 DNA: TGTGCCAGCAGTACCGGGAGCGTCGCCTACAATGAGCAGTTCTTC. This translates into CASSTGSVAYNEQFF.

J is TRBJ2-7 and V is TRBV5-1; 12 positions match TRBD1. The V gene's germline CDR1 is SGHRS and CDR2 YFSETQ. The V segment lost 4 bases and the J segment 3 bases; nucleotides outside the gene matches: 5. The CDR3 spans 15 residues. In DNA, the CDR3 is TGCGCCAGCAGCCTAGGGACAGGGGGCTTCTACGAGCAGTACTTC. Protein: CASSLGTGGFYEQYF.

The genes are TRBV10-3 and TRBJ2-7; possibly TRBD1 for D (6 bases). V was clipped by 9 bases and J by 0 bases, with 27 bases between them. This CDR3 has 18 amino acids. Germline CDR1 reads ENHRY; CDR2 reads SYGVKD. CDR3 loop: CAIAHPGGYRDNSYEQYF. The CDR3 DNA reads as TGTGCCATAGCCCACCCCGGCGGTTACCGGGACAACTCCTACGAGCAGTACTTC.

The DNA of the CDR3 is TGCGCCAGCAGCCAAGGACTAGACAGGGCTCTCTACGAGCAGTACTTC. This codes for CASSQGLDRALYEQYF. This sequence joins TRBV4-1 and TRBJ2-7, with D maybe TRBD1 (7 bases). Trimming removed 1 base from V and 3 bases from J, with 16 bases in between. There are 16 residues in the CDR3. Germline V lookup: CDR1 MGHRA, CDR2 YSYEKL.

The chain combines TRBV7-9 with TRBJ1-4; 7 nucleotides line up with TRBD1. The CDR3 totals 15 residues. V gave up 5 bases and J gave up 1 base; unmatched junction bases: 4. The germline CDR1 and CDR2 sequences are SEHNR and FQNEAQ (reference sequence). The CDR3 region has the DNA TGTGCCAGCAGCATCCGGACAGGAACTAATGAAAAACTGTTTTTT. It is translated as CASSIRTGTNEKLFF.

V is TRBV7-8 and J is TRBJ2-7; weak D call: TRBD2 (7 bases). The CDR3 has 15 amino acids. Trimming shortened V by 3 bases and J by 7 bases, and 19 bases separated the two germline ends. Germline CDR1 is SGHVS and CDR2 is FQNEAQ. This CDR3 is CASSLGIGGAREQYF. CDR3 in DNA: TGTGCCAGCAGCTTGGGGATAGGGGGGGCAAGGGAGCAGTACTTC.

V gene TRBV5-1 combines with J gene TRBJ2-3, with 9 bases fitting TRBD2. V gave up 0 bases and J gave up 4 bases; unmatched junction bases: 3. CDR1 and CDR2 (germline): SGHRS, YFSETQ. The CDR3 length is 15 residues. CDR3 DNA sequence: TGCGCCAGCAGCTTGGAGGGGACTAGCCCAGATACGCAGTATTTT. Encoded protein: CASSLEGTSPDTQYF. Full variable domain (rest looked up from reference TRBV5-1 and TRBJ2-3): KAGVTQTPRYLIKTRGQQVTLSCSPISGHRSVSWYQQTPGQGLQFLFEYFSETQRNKGNFPGRFSGRQFSNSRSEMNVSTLELGDSALYLCASSLEGTSPDTQYFGPGTRLTVL.

V is TRBV6-5 and J is TRBJ2-7, with TRBD2 as a possible D gene (6 bases). Germline lookup yields CDR1 MNHEY and CDR2 SVGAGI. This CDR3 has 15 amino acids. V was clipped by 0 bases and J by 3 bases, with 12 bases between them. CDR3 bases: TGTGCCAGCAGTTACTCTGGGGGGAAGGACTACGAGCAGTACTTC. This encodes CASSYSGGKDYEQYF.

This clone was detected once. This chain joins TRBV5-1 and TRBJ2-7; 9 bases align to TRBD2. CDR1 is SGHRS and CDR2 is YFSETQ in the germline V gene. The CDR3 covers 14 residues. J lost 5 bases, V lost 2 bases, and 5 bases had no gene match. The CDR3 sequence: CASSLSGRSDEQYF. DNA for the CDR3: TGCGCCAGCAGCTTAAGCGGGAGGAGCGACGAGCAGTACTTC.

The V call is TRBV5-1, the J call TRBJ1-4; D is perhaps TRBD1 (6 bases). From germline, CDR1 is SGHRS and CDR2 YFSETQ. The CDR3 spans 14 residues. Trimming removed 4 bases from V and 3 bases from J, with 10 bases in between. CDR3 sequence: CASSKGGSNEKLFF. Written as DNA, the CDR3 is TGCGCCAGCAGCAAAGGGGGTTCTAATGAAAAACTGTTTTTT.

V and J are TRBV2 and TRBJ2-7, with D possibly matching TRBD1 (6 bases). Trimming pared 1 base from V and 2 bases from J, leaving 15 bases between. This CDR3 has 16 amino acids. Germline V CDR1 and CDR2: SNHLY, FYNNEI. CDR3 amino acids: CASSEGAWTDTYEQYF. The CDR3 nucleotides are TGTGCCAGCAGTGAAGGGGCTTGGACAGATACCTACGAGCAGTACTTC.

This chain uses TRBV4-1 with TRBJ1-3, with D perhaps matching TRBD1 (5 bases). Germline V gives CDR1 MGHRA, CDR2 YSYEKL. V was clipped by 2 bases and J by 1 base, with 9 bases between them. CDR3 length equals 15 residues. In nucleotides, the CDR3 is TGCGCCAGCAGCCAACCCAGGGCTTCTGGAAACACCATATATTTT. Its translation: CASSQPRASGNTIYF.

The J gene is TRBJ2-2, the V gene TRBV19; TRBD1 might be the D (6 bases). Per germline, CDR1 LNHDA and CDR2 SQIVND (reference sequence). CDR3 size: 13 residues. Trimming removed 6 bases at V and 1 base at J, with 6 bases between. CDR3 sequence: CASRGQNTGELFF. As DNA, the CDR3 is TGTGCCAGTAGGGGACAGAACACCGGGGAGCTGTTTTTT.

This chain joins TRBV7-9 and TRBJ2-7, with TRBD1 matching 8 bases. J lost 5 bases, V lost 5 bases, and 14 bases had no gene match. The germline gives CDR1 SEHNR, CDR2 FQNEAQ (reference sequence). CDR3 length equals 16 residues. CDR3 nucleotides: TGTGCCAGCAGCCACATCGGGACAGGCCACATCCACGAGCAGTACTTC. Its translation is CASSHIGTGHIHEQYF.

The chain recombines TRBV5-1 with TRBJ2-1; 9 bases align to TRBD2. This CDR3 comprises 17 residues. The V segment lost 4 bases and the J segment 7 bases; nucleotides outside the gene matches: 15. Looked up from germline, CDR1 is SGHRS and CDR2 is YFSETQ. The CDR3 sequence: CASSLGGTSHSTNEQFF. CDR3 nucleotide sequence: TGCGCCAGCAGCCTGGGGGGGACTAGCCATTCCACAAATGAGCAGTTCTTC.

The genes are TRBV12-3 or TRBV12-4 and TRBJ2-7, with D unclear. Trimming shortened V by 5 bases and J by 4 bases, and 12 bases separated the two germline ends. The CDR3 is 13 amino acids. CDR3 nucleotides: TGTGCCAGCAGTGAAACTCAAATATACGAGCAGTACTTC. Amino acid sequence: CASSETQIYEQYF.

This chain uses TRBV28 with TRBJ2-6, with TRBD1 identical over 11 bases. CDR1 and CDR2 from the germline V gene are MDHEN and SYDVKM. V shed 4 bases, J shed 5 bases, and the junction held 13 bases outside the gene matches. CDR3 size: 19 residues. CDR3 residues: CASSSRDRGSLWRANVLTF. DNA for the CDR3: TGTGCCAGCAGTTCCCGGGACAGGGGGTCCCTCTGGAGGGCCAACGTCCTGACTTTC.

Turning to this clone: The same CDR3 arises from other DNA sequences in this sample as well. V usage is TRBV7-7 and J usage is TRBJ2-3, with 10 nucleotides matching TRBD2. Germline CDR1 and CDR2: SSHAT and FNYEAQ (reference sequence). This CDR3 contains 15 residues. Germline trimming cut 4 bases from V and 1 base from J; bases unmatched to any gene: 2. The CDR3, as DNA: TGTGCCAGCAGCTCAGGACTAGCGGGCACAGATACGCAGTATTTT. Protein: CASSSGLAGTDTQYF. Supplemented by reference TRBV7-7 and TRBJ2-3, the full variable domain reads GAGVSQSPRYKVTKRGQDVTLRCDPISSHATLYWYQQALGQGPEFLTYFNYEAQPDKSGLPSDRFSAERPEGSISTLTIQRTEQRDSAMYRCASSSGLAGTDTQYFGPGTRLTVL.

This clone was detected only once. The V gene is TRBV12-5, the J gene TRBJ2-2; TRBD2 aligns across 11 bases. The CDR3 loop spans 14 amino acids. In germline, CDR1 is LGHNT, CDR2 FRNRAP. Losses at the gene ends were 5 bases for V and 6 bases for J; bases not matched to a gene: 2. DNA for the CDR3: TGTGCTAGTGGTCTAGCGGGAGGAGCCGGGGAGCTGTTTTTT. Amino acids: CASGLAGGAGELFF.

This chain links TRBV29-1 with TRBJ1-1, with D possibly matching TRBD1 (6 bases). Deletions cut 5 bases from V and 1 base from J, with 8 bases between. This CDR3 comprises 12 residues. Germline V lookup: CDR1 SQVTM, CDR2 ANQGSEA. CDR3: CSVRDTNTEAFF. In DNA form, the CDR3 reads TGCAGCGTTCGGGACACGAACACTGAAGCTTTCTTT.

This rearrangement joins TRBV5-1 to TRBJ1-1; 7 bases are a match to TRBD1. Germline V CDR1 and CDR2: SGHRS, YFSETQ. V was clipped by 2 bases and J by 11 bases; unmatched bases: 6. The CDR3 length is 12 residues. This CDR3 is CASSLDRVGAFF. The CDR3 bases are TGCGCCAGCAGCTTAGACAGGGTGGGCGCTTTCTTT.

V and J are TRBV7-9 and TRBJ1-6; D unclear. The CDR3 is 15 residues long. Germline CDR1 SEHNR, CDR2 FQNEAQ (reference sequence). Trimming removed 6 bases from V and 7 bases from J, with 16 bases in between. The DNA for the CDR3 is TGTGCCAGCAGTATACAGACTAACAAAAATTCACCCCTCCACTTT. This translates into CASSIQTNKNSPLHF.

This chain links TRBV30 with TRBJ1-5, with 10 positions matching TRBD1. With V trimmed by 5 bases and J by 2 bases, 3 bases remained unmatched. The germline V gene encodes CDR1 GTSNPN and CDR2 SVGIG (reference sequence). The CDR3 extends over 14 amino acids. The CDR3 reads CAWAGTGGNQPQHF. The CDR3 nucleotides read TGTGCCTGGGCCGGGACAGGGGGCAATCAGCCCCAGCATTTT.

This chain connects TRBV5-1 to TRBJ2-1, with TRBD2 matching 10 bases. This CDR3 is built from 14 residues. From germline, CDR1 is SGHRS and CDR2 YFSETQ. The V and J ends lost 1 base and 8 bases, in that order; junction bases with no gene match: 3. The CDR3 DNA reads as TGCGCCAGCAGCTTGTTGCTAGCGGGAGATGAGCAGTTCTTC. Protein sequence: CASSLLLAGDEQFF.

This chain connects TRBV28 to TRBJ1-1; D may be TRBD1 (5 bases). V gave up 6 bases and J gave up 1 base, with 12 bases separating them. The CDR3 loop spans 14 amino acids. CDR1 is MDHEN and CDR2 is SYDVKM in the germline V gene. CDR3 residues: CASSTTVPNTEAFF. Written as DNA, the CDR3 is TGTGCCAGCAGCACGACAGTACCGAACACTGAAGCTTTCTTT.

This chain connects TRBV3-1 (or the pseudogene TRBV3-2) to TRBJ2-1, with 11 bases lining up with TRBD2. CDR1 is LGHDT, CDR2 YNNKEL, per germline (reference sequence). This CDR3 contains 17 residues. The J segment lost 7 bases and the V segment lost 4 bases, leaving 12 bases of the junction unmatched. The CDR3 DNA sequence: TGTGCCAGCAGCCCGAGACTAGCGGGGTCCGCTGGGAATGAGCAGTTCTTC. Its protein product is CASSPRLAGSAGNEQFF.

This chain links TRBV4-1 with TRBJ2-5, with TRBD1 identical over 9 bases. V was clipped by 0 bases and J by 5 bases; unmatched bases: 7. Germline values: CDR1 MGHRA, CDR2 YSYEKL. This CDR3 region has 16 residues. The CDR3 nucleotides read TGCGCCAGCAGCCAAGATGTAGGACAGGGGTGGGAGACCCAGTACTTC. Its translation: CASSQDVGQGWETQYF.

The rearrangement links TRBV7-9 to TRBJ2-3, with 8 bases that match TRBD1. The CDR3 has 14 residues. Per germline, CDR1 SEHNR and CDR2 FQNEAQ (reference sequence). Germline trimming cut 4 bases from V and 1 base from J; bases unmatched to any gene: 1. CDR3 sequence: CASSWGQGTDTQYF. The CDR3, as DNA: TGTGCCAGCAGCTGGGGACAGGGCACAGATACGCAGTATTTT.